This T cell receptor beta chain comes out of a study of T cells in Graves' hyperthyroidism and ophthalmopathy. This clonotype was seen many times. Authors of the study amplified TCR beta CDR3 regions from RNA transcripts. First-round RT-PCR with HTBI primers amplified the TCR CDR3 region. TCRdb analysed the multiplex PCR reads with MiXCR anew, one entry per CDR3 protein. This sample carries around 370,000 distinct CDR3 sequences, approximately 18% of them seen once, and the ten largest clones take 40%. Sequencing was performed on blood. The TCR comes from a man aged 18 to 29 with Graves' ophthalmopathy.

CDR3 region: CASSDGTLSNQPQHF. As DNA, the CDR3 is TGTGCCAGCAGTGACGGGACATTGAGCAATCAGCCCCAGCATTTT. The chain is built from TRBV2 and TRBJ1-5, with D maybe TRBD1 (6 bases). V lost 3 bases and J lost 1, with 10 bases in between. The length of the CDR3 is 15 residues. The germline V gene has CDR1 SNHLY and CDR2 FYNNEI.